A single sample gave rise to the 32 T cell receptor beta chains below, sequenced in a study of molecular identifiers for immune sequencing clone quantification. TCRdb analysed the PCR reads with MiXCR anew, one entry per CDR3 protein. The sample carries about 97,000 distinct CDR3 sequences, about 35% recorded once. Material for sequencing was naive CD8+ T cells from blood, with Jurkat cell RNA spiked in. The subset was: FACS-sorted CD8+CD4-CCR7+CD45RA+ naive T cells. The receptors derive from a human donor in good health. Some libraries in this study had Jurkat cell RNA spiked in.

This rearrangement joins TRBV9 to TRBJ2-2; no reliable D call. The CDR3 spans 14 residues. CDR1 SGDLS and CDR2 YYNGEE come from the germline V gene. V lost 7 bases, J lost 0 bases, and 10 bases lay in between. DNA of the CDR3: TGTGCCAGCCGGCGACCCTCGAACACCGGGGAGCTGTTTTTT. This codes for CASRRPSNTGELFF.

About this clonotype: One base away lies a much larger clone, so this may be a sequencing read error. The chain has TRBV28 and TRBJ1-5; D not certain. The CDR3 totals 14 residues. CDR1 and CDR2 (germline): MDHEN, SYDVKM. CDR3 sequence (DNA): TGTGCCTGCAGTTTTTTGGTAGTCAATCAGCCCCAGCATTTT. It specifies CACSFLVVNQPQHF.

This clonotype occurred once. This chain uses TRBV6-5 with TRBJ1-5, with TRBD1 identical over 8 bases. This CDR3 has 13 residues. Germline V gene sequence: CDR1 MNHEY, CDR2 SVGAGI. V lost 8 bases, J lost 6 bases, and 6 bases stayed unmatched. CDR3: CASCIGQGQPQHF. For the CDR3, the DNA is TGTGCCAGCTGTATCGGACAGGGTCAGCCCCAGCATTTT.

In the case of this clonotype: This sequence may be a read error, since a much larger clone differs from it by one base. The V and J genes are TRBV28 and TRBJ2-3, with TRBD2 identical over 10 bases. V was clipped by 5 bases and J by 2 bases; unmatched bases: 7. In germline, CDR1 is MDHEN, CDR2 SYDVKM. CDR3 length: 16 amino acids. In DNA, the CDR3 is TGTGCCAGCAGTCAGGAACTAGCGGGATCCACAGATACGCAGTATTTT. Amino acids: CASSQELAGSTDTQYF. Supplemented by reference TRBV28 and TRBJ2-3, the full variable domain reads DVKVTQSSRYLVKRTGEKVFLECVQDMDHENMFWYRQDPGLGLRLIYFSYDVKMKEKGDIPEGYSVSREKKERFSLILESASTNQTSMYLCASSQELAGSTDTQYFGPGTRLTVL.

This clonotype was detected a few times. The chain has TRBV20-1 and TRBJ2-7, with D maybe TRBD2 (5 bases). Germline assignment: CDR1 DFQATT and CDR2 SNEGSKA (reference sequence). The CDR3 is 13 amino acids. Trimming shortened V by 7 bases and J by 0 bases, and 13 bases separated the two germline ends. This CDR3 is CSVDEADSYEQYF. CDR3 in DNA: TGCAGTGTTGATGAAGCGGACTCCTACGAGCAGTACTTC.

The table lists this clonotype with many counts. V is TRBV29-1 and J is TRBJ2-7, with D unclear. The germline gives CDR1 SQVTM, CDR2 ANQGSEA. The ends were cut back, 2 bases at V and 1 base at J, with 6 bases in the middle. The CDR3 length is 12 residues. The CDR3 DNA reads as TGCAGCGTTGAACTCGGTTCCTACGAGCAGTACTTC. This gives the protein CSVELGSYEQYF.

Only a few counts were recorded for this clonotype. The V call is TRBV2, the J call TRBJ1-1; D might be TRBD1 (5 bases). This CDR3 has 14 amino acids. Looked up from germline, CDR1 is SNHLY and CDR2 is FYNNEI. The V gene lost 3 bases and the J gene lost 1 base, with 9 bases spanning the gap. The CDR3 region has the DNA TGTGCCAGCAGTGACGGACAACCGAACACTGAAGCTTTCTTT. Residues: CASSDGQPNTEAFF.

This clonotype has more than one count but fewer than ten. The genes are TRBV6-6 and TRBJ2-5, with 13 bases that match TRBD2. Germline V gene data show CDR1 as MNHNY and CDR2 as SVGAGI (reference sequence). Trimming took 4 bases from V and 4 from J; bases not matched to a gene: 3. The CDR3 totals 15 residues. The CDR3 here is CASSFWTSGRETQYF. In DNA, the CDR3 is TGTGCCAGCAGTTTCTGGACTAGCGGGAGAGAGACCCAGTACTTC.

J is TRBJ2-5 and V is TRBV9; TRBD2 is a possible D gene (5 bases). Per germline, CDR1 SGDLS and CDR2 YYNGEE. The CDR3 has 14 amino acids. The V and J ends lost 2 bases and 1 base respectively, with 9 bases between them. CDR3 residues: CASSVSGAQETQYF. The CDR3 DNA reads TGTGCCAGCAGCGTCAGCGGCGCCCAAGAGACCCAGTACTTC.

This clonotype was picked up one time. This chain links TRBV7-9 with TRBJ2-7; the D call may be TRBD1 or TRBD2 (5 bases each). This CDR3 has 15 residues. Trimming removed 4 bases at V and 9 bases at J, with 22 bases between. From germline, CDR1 is SEHNR and CDR2 FQNEAQ (reference sequence). DNA for the CDR3: TGTGCCAGCAGCTCCGGGGCTGTCCACCCAGACGGGCAGTACTTC. It encodes CASSSGAVHPDGQYF.

Concerning this clonotype itself: The junction shows a germline mismatch at one end, possibly a read error. The V and J genes are TRBV15 and TRBJ2-3, with D uncertain. Germline CDR1 LNHNV, CDR2 YYDKDF (reference sequence). The CDR3 totals 14 residues. CDR3 sequence (DNA): TGTGCCACCAGCAGTATGATGGGCACAGATATGCAGTATTTT. This codes for CATSSMMGTDMQYF.

As regards this clonotype: An end of the junction does not agree with germline; a read error may underlie this. This chain links TRBV20-1 with TRBJ2-1, with 9 positions matching TRBD2. CDR1 is DFQATT and CDR2 is SNEGSKA in the germline V gene (reference sequence). The length of the CDR3 is 18 residues. This CDR3 is CGARDRGSGSLAHNEQFF. In DNA, the CDR3 is TGCGGTGCTAGAGATCGAGGTAGCGGGAGCCTGGCCCACAATGAGCAGTTCTTC.

Comments on this clonotype: A read error may produce the germline difference seen at one junction end. The V gene is TRBV12-3 or TRBV12-4, the J gene TRBJ1-1, with D uncertain. This CDR3 has 11 residues. The CDR3 protein is CASGPYTEASF. As DNA, the CDR3 is TGTGCCAGCGGCCCTTACACTGAAGCTTCCTTT.

This clonotype was recorded a few times. J is TRBJ2-3 and V is TRBV19, with D perhaps matching TRBD2 (6 bases). Trimming shortened V by 8 bases and J by 3 bases, and 15 bases separated the two germline ends. Per the germline V gene, CDR1 is LNHDA and CDR2 is SQIVND (reference sequence). This CDR3 contains 14 residues. This CDR3 is CASGAGRTTDTQYF. In DNA, the CDR3 is TGTGCCAGTGGGGCGGGGAGGACGACAGATACGCAGTATTTT.

Note on this clonotype: This may arise from a read error, as a much more abundant clone is one base away. V and J are TRBV7-9 and TRBJ2-1, with D tentatively TRBD1 or TRBD2 (5 bases each). Germline values: CDR1 SEHNR, CDR2 FQNEAQ (reference sequence). This CDR3 has 14 residues. CDR3 residues: CASSLGGVGREQCF. DNA of the CDR3: TGTGCCAGCAGCTTAGGAGGGGTCGGCAGAGAGCAGTGCTTC.

A word on this clonotype: The conserved phenylalanine or tryptophan is not found at the CDR3 terminus, so this likely reflects a read error. This sequence joins TRBV27 and TRBJ2-7; D may be TRBD2 (6 bases). V shed 6 bases and J shed 3 bases, with 6 bases lying between them. Per germline, CDR1 MNHEY and CDR2 SMNVEV (reference sequence). The CDR3 runs to 11 residues. The CDR3 nucleotides are TGTGCCAGCAGGCGGGGCTACGAGCAGTACTAC. It encodes CASRRGYEQYY.

This clonotype was observed a single time. The germline gene is not matched at one end of the junction; a read error may be the cause. V gene TRBV28 combines with J gene TRBJ2-5; TRBD1 matches at 7 bases. The CDR3 totals 12 residues. Germline CDR1 MDHEN, CDR2 SYDVKM. The CDR3 sequence is CARRQGGETQYF. The CDR3 nucleotides are TGTGCCCGCAGACAGGGCGGAGAGACCCAGTACTTC.

The chain carries TRBV5-1 and TRBJ2-2, with 9 bases lining up with TRBD1. Germline V CDR1 and CDR2: SGHRS, YFSETQ. There are 17 residues in the CDR3. After removal of 2 bases from V and 5 bases from J, the junction contained 10 bases not matched to a gene. CDR3 nucleotides: TGCGCCAGCAGCTTAAGGGACAGGGTAGCGGGTACCGGGGAGCTGTTTTTT. Translated, it gives CASSLRDRVAGTGELFF.

Turning to this clonotype: With a much larger clone just one base away, this may be a read error. CDR3 DNA sequence: TGTGCCAGCAGCTCGGGACTAGCGGTTAGCTCCAACGAGCAGTACTTC. Translation: CASSSGLAVSSNEQYF. The chain combines TRBV7-2 with TRBJ2-7; 11 bases are shared with TRBD2. The CDR3 is 16 amino acids. Germline CDR1 and CDR2: SGHTA and FQGNSA.

The V call is TRBV18, the J call TRBJ1-2; TRBD1 matches at 8 bases. With 4 bases clipped from V and 8 bases from J, the junction kept 6 bases outside the gene matches. Germline CDR1 KGHSH, CDR2 LQKENI. The CDR3 is 13 amino acids. CDR3 nucleotides: TGTGCCAGCTCACACGGACAGGGAGTAGGCTACACCTTC. As protein: CASSHGQGVGYTF.

This chain links TRBV4-3 with TRBJ1-2; possibly TRBD1 for D (6 bases). CDR3 size: 15 residues. CDR1 LGHNA and CDR2 YSLEER come from the germline V gene. Trimming removed 0 bases from V and 4 bases from J, with 12 bases in between. CDR3 residues: CASSQDMGAGYGYTF. CDR3 nucleotide sequence: TGCGCCAGCAGCCAAGATATGGGGGCGGGCTATGGCTACACCTTC.

This clonotype was detected a few times. The V gene is TRBV12-3 or TRBV12-4, the J gene TRBJ2-3, with 12 bases lining up with TRBD1. With V trimmed by 6 bases and J by 6 bases, 7 bases remained unmatched. This CDR3 comprises 15 residues. The CDR3 DNA reads TGTGCCAGCAGCCTCGGGACAGGGGGCCGGGATACGCAGTATTTT. It specifies CASSLGTGGRDTQYF.

Worth noting for this clonotype: This may arise from a read error, as a much more abundant clone is one base away. This chain links TRBV15 with TRBJ2-5, with TRBD1 matching 8 bases. The CDR3 is 16 amino acids. V trimming: 4 bases; J trimming: 2 bases; junction bases outside the gene matches: 9. Looked up from germline, CDR1 is LNHNV and CDR2 is YYDKDF (reference sequence). The CDR3 loop reads CATSIGQGDGQETQYF. For the CDR3, the DNA is TGTGCCACCAGCATCGGACAGGGAGACGGTCAAGAGACCCAGTACTTC.

This clonotype was detected only a few times. The V and J genes are TRBV4-2 and TRBJ2-7; 13 bases match TRBD2. V lost 1 base and J lost 6; bases outside the gene matches: 12. CDR1 is LGHNA and CDR2 is YNFKEQ in the germline V gene. CDR3 length equals 18 residues. CDR3 loop: CASSQVGGLAGALVEQYF. For the CDR3, the DNA is TGTGCCAGCAGCCAAGTGGGTGGACTAGCGGGAGCACTCGTCGAGCAGTACTTC.

Only a few counts were recorded for this clonotype. J is TRBJ1-5 and V is TRBV27, with 7 positions matching TRBD1. With V trimmed by 5 bases and J by 5 bases, 6 bases remained unmatched. CDR1 and CDR2 from the germline V gene are MNHEY and SMNVEV (reference sequence). The length of the CDR3 is 14 residues. The CDR3 DNA is TGTGCCAGCAGTCGGACAGGAGGCGATCAGCCCCAGCATTTT. The encoded protein is CASSRTGGDQPQHF.

The chain employs TRBV28 and TRBJ1-5, with a weak D call TRBD1 (6 bases). The CDR3 is 16 residues long. The V gene's germline CDR1 is MDHEN and CDR2 SYDVKM. Trimming left V 5 bases short and J 2 bases short, with 16 bases between. CDR3 amino acids: CASSLPTGRRNQPQHF. CDR3 nucleotides: TGTGCCAGCAGTCTACCTACAGGGCGGCGCAATCAGCCCCAGCATTTT. The full variable domain, in which reference TRBV28 and TRBJ1-5 provide the parts outside the CDR3, is DVKVTQSSRYLVKRTGEKVFLECVQDMDHENMFWYRQDPGLGLRLIYFSYDVKMKEKGDIPEGYSVSREKKERFSLILESASTNQTSMYLCASSLPTGRRNQPQHFGDGTRLSIL.

There are a few counts of this clonotype. This sequence joins TRBV5-4 and TRBJ2-7, with D unresolved. V shed 4 bases and J shed 1 base, with 9 bases lying between them. Germline V gene lookup returns CDR1 SGHNT and CDR2 YYREEE (reference sequence). The CDR3 covers 13 residues. The CDR3: CASSPLDSYEQYF. In nucleotides, the CDR3 is TGTGCCAGCAGCCCCCTGGATTCCTACGAGCAGTACTTC.

This clonotype was recorded a few times. This chain joins TRBV12-3 or TRBV12-4 and TRBJ1-5, with 8 bases matching TRBD1. This CDR3 is 14 amino acids long. The J segment lost 3 bases and the V segment lost 3 bases, leaving 1 base of the junction unmatched. CDR3 sequence reads: CASSFRGHNQPQHF. The CDR3 DNA follows: TGTGCCAGCAGTTTCAGGGGGCACAATCAGCCCCAGCATTTT.

A word on this clonotype: This may come from a read error, since a much larger clone is one base off. This chain joins TRBV7-3 and TRBJ2-1, with D maybe TRBD1 (5 bases). CDR1 is SGHTA and CDR2 is FQGTGA in the germline V gene. The CDR3 totals 15 residues. In DNA form, the CDR3 reads TGTGCCAGCAGCTTATTGGCAGGGCTTGACAATGGGCAGTTCTTC. This codes for CASSLLAGLDNGQFF.

Details on this clonotype: This may arise from a read error, as a much more abundant clone is one base away. The gene calls are TRBV29-1 and TRBJ2-5; TRBD2 might be the D (6 bases). The CDR3 consists of 12 residues. Germline CDR1 and CDR2: SQVTM and ANQGSEA. V dropped 4 bases and J dropped 7 bases, with 13 bases sitting between them. CDR3 DNA: TGCAGCGTTGGGGACTTTGAGATGACCCAGTACTTC. Protein sequence: CSVGDFEMTQYF.

Of note for this clonotype: At one end, the junction sequence differs from germline, possibly due to a read error. The J gene is TRBJ2-1, the V gene TRBV27; D tentatively reads TRBD1 or TRBD2 (6 bases each). This CDR3 has 16 residues. Germline V gives CDR1 MNHEY, CDR2 SMNVEV (reference sequence). This chain's CDR3 is CASSRTSGAMYNKQFF. As DNA, the CDR3 is TGTGCCAGCAGCCGCACTTCGGGGGCTATGTACAATAAGCAGTTCTTC.

This clonotype was seen repeatedly, ten times or more. The chain carries TRBV20-1 and TRBJ1-5, with D maybe TRBD1 (6 bases). The ends were cut back, 4 bases at V and 3 bases at J, with 13 bases in the middle. This CDR3 region has 14 residues. From germline, CDR1 is DFQATT and CDR2 SNEGSKA (reference sequence). The CDR3 loop is CSANRGGLNQPQHF. The CDR3 region has the DNA TGCAGTGCTAATCGGGGGGGGCTCAATCAGCCCCAGCATTTT.